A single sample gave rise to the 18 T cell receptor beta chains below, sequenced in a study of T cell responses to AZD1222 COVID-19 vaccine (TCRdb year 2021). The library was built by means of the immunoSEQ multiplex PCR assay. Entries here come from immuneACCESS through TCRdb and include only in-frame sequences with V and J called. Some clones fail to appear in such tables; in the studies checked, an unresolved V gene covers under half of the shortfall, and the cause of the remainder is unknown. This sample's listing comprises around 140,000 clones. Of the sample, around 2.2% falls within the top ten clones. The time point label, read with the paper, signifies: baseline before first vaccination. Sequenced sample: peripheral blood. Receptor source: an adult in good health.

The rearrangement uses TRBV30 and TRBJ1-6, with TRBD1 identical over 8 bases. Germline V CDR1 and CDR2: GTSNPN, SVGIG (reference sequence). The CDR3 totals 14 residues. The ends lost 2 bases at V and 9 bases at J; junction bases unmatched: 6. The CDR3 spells CAWSSGTGFSPLHF. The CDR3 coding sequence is TGTGCCTGGAGTTCCGGGACAGGCTTTTCACCCCTCCACTTT.

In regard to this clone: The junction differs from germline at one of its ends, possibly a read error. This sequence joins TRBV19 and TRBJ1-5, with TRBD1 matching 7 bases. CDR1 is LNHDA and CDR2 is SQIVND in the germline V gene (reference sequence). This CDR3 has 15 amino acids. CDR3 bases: TGTGCCAGTAGTTTAGACAGGGATAGCAATCAGCCCCAGCATTTT. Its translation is CASSLDRDSNQPQHF.

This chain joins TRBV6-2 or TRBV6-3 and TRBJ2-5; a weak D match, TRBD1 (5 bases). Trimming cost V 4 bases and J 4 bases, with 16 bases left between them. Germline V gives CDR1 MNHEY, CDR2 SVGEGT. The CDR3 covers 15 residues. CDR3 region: CASSWGQSHRETQYF. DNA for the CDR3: TGTGCCAGCAGTTGGGGCCAGTCCCACCGAGAGACCCAGTACTTC.

CDR3 protein: CASSYSGFDNSPLHF. Written as DNA, the CDR3 is TGTGCCAGCAGTTACTCAGGGTTTGATAATTCACCCCTCCACTTT. The J gene is TRBJ1-6, the V gene TRBV6-5; D gene ambiguous. The CDR3 is 15 amino acids. The V end was cut by 0 bases, the J end by 5 bases, with 8 bases between. Per germline, CDR1 MNHEY and CDR2 SVGAGI.

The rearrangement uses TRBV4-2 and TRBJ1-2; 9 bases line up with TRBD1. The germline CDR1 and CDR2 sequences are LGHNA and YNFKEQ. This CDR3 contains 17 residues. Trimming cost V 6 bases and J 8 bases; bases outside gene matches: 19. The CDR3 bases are TGTGCCAGCAGGAGCGACCTAGGGACAGGGCCCTCAGGAGGCTACACCTTC. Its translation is CASRSDLGTGPSGGYTF.

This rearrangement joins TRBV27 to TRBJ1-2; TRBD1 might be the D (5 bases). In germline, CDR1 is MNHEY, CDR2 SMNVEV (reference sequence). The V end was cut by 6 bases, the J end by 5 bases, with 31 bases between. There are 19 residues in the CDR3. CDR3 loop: CASSLQFWTDRGKLYGYTF. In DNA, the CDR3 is TGTGCCAGCAGCCTTCAATTCTGGACCGACCGGGGGAAATTATATGGCTACACCTTC.

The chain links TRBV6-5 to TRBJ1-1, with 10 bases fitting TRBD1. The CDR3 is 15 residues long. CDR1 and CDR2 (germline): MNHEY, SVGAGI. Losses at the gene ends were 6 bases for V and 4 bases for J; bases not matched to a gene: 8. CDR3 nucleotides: TGTGCCAGCAGGAAGGGACAGGGGTCGGTCACTGAAGCTTTCTTT. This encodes CASRKGQGSVTEAFF.

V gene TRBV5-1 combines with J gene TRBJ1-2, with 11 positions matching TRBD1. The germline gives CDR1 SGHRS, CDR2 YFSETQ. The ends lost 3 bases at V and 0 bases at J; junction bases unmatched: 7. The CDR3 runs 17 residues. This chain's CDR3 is CASSWGQGGTPNYGYTF. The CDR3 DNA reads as TGCGCCAGCAGCTGGGGACAGGGGGGAACCCCTAACTATGGCTACACCTTC.

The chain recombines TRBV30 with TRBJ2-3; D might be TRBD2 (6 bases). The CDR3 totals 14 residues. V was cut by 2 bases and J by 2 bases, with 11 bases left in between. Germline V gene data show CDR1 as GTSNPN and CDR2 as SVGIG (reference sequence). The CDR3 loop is CAWSIGGDTDTQYF. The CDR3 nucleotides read TGTGCCTGGAGTATTGGAGGGGACACAGATACGCAGTATTTT.

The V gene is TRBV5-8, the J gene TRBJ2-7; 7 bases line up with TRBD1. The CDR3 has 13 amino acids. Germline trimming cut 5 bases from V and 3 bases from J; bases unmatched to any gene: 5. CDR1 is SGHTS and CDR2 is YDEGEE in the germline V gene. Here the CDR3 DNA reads TGTGCCAGCAGGGGTCAGGGGGACTACGAGCAGTACTTC. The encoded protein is CASRGQGDYEQYF.

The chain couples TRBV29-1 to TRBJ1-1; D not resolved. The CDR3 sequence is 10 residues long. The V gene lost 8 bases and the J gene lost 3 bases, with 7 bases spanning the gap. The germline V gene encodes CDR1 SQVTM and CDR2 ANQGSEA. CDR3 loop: CSYRDTEAFF. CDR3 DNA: TGCAGCTACCGGGACACTGAAGCTTTCTTT.

CDR3 sequence: CASSLGFSGLGTDTQYF. The CDR3 DNA reads as TGTGCCAGCAGCTTAGGGTTTAGCGGGTTAGGCACAGATACGCAGTATTTT. This chain joins TRBV7-2 and TRBJ2-3; 7 bases map to TRBD2. The germline gives CDR1 SGHTA, CDR2 FQGNSA. Losses at the gene ends were 1 base for V and 1 base for J; bases not matched to a gene: 8. The CDR3 spans 17 residues.

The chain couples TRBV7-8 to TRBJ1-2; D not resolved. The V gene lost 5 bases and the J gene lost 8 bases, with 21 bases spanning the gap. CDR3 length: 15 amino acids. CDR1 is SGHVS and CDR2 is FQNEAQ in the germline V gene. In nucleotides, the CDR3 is TGTGCCAGCAGCGAAAGGACGGGCTCAGCAAAGGGCTACACCTTC. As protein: CASSERTGSAKGYTF.

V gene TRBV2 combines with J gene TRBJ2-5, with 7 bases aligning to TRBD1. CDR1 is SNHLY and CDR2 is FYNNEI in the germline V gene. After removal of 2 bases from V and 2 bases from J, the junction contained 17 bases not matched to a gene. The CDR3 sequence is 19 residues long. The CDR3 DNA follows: TGTGCCAGCAGTGAATGGGGACGACAGGGCGGAAAGGTGCAAGAGACCCAGTACTTC. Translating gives CASSEWGRQGGKVQETQYF. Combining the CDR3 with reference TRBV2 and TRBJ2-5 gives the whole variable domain EPEVTQTPSHQVTQMGQEVILRCVPISNHLYFYWYRQILGQKVEFLVSFYNNEISEKSEIFDDQFSVERPDGSNFTLKIRSTKLEDSAMYFCASSEWGRQGGKVQETQYFGPGTRLLVL.

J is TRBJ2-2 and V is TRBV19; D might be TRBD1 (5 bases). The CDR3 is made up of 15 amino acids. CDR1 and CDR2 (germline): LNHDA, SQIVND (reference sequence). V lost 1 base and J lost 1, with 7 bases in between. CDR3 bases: TGTGCCAGTAGTATAGGCCAGGGGAACACCGGGGAGCTGTTTTTT. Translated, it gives CASSIGQGNTGELFF.

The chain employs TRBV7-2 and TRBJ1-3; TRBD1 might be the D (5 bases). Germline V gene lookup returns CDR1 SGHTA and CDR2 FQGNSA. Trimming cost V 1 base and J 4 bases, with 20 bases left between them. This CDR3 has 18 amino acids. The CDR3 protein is CASSLVPTRARPGNTIYF. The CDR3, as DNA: TGTGCCAGCAGCTTAGTACCTACCAGGGCACGTCCGGGAAACACCATATATTTT.

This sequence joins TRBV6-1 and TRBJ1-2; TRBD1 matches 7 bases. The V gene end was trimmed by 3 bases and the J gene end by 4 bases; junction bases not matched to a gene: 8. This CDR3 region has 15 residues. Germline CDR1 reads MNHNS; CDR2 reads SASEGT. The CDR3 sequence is CASSERQGRGYGYTF. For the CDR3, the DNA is TGTGCCAGCAGTGAGCGACAGGGTCGCGGCTATGGCTACACCTTC.

The DNA for the CDR3 is TGTGCCAGCGGTAGGGGGGGCAATCAGCCCCAGCATTTT. Residues: CASGRGGNQPQHF. The gene calls are TRBV6-5 and TRBJ1-5, with D perhaps matching TRBD1 (6 bases). V shed 8 bases and J shed 2 bases, with 10 bases lying between them. The V gene's germline CDR1 is MNHEY and CDR2 SVGAGI. The CDR3 spans 13 residues.